The 14 T cell receptor beta chains below all came from one sample that was sequenced in a study of post-analysis software for immune sequencing data. Study-wide results and caveats: Comparison of patients with controls showed about 5 TRBV segments more frequent in patients, TRBV5-6, TRBV5-1 and TRBV20-1 among them.

Unique molecular identifiers had been added to the TCR beta cDNA libraries. TCRdb ran MiXCR on the PCR reads and lists one entry per CDR3 protein. The sample yields under 650,000 distinct CDR3 sequences, around 44% seen once. These receptors have no known antigen. Sequenced: blood. The source of these receptors is a girl aged 10-17 years with multiple sclerosis.

There are a few counts of this clonotype. This may be a read error, as it is one base from a much larger clone. CDR3 DNA sequence: TGTGCCAGCAGCTTATTTGGGTATGGCTACACCTTC. Its protein product is CASSLFGYGYTF. V gene TRBV7-2 combines with J gene TRBJ1-2; no definite D call. Germline V gives CDR1 SGHTA, CDR2 FQGNSA. The CDR3 contains 12 residues. Trimming pared 2 bases from V and 5 bases from J, leaving 6 bases between.

The chain has TRBV7-9 and TRBJ1-1, with 8 bases identical to TRBD1. The V segment lost 4 bases and the J segment 2 bases; nucleotides outside the gene matches: 6. Germline V lookup: CDR1 SEHNR, CDR2 FQNEAQ (reference sequence). CDR3 length: 15 amino acids. CDR3 sequence (DNA): TGTGCCAGCAGCTGGGGGACAGGTGGTAACACTGAAGCTTTCTTT. Translation: CASSWGTGGNTEAFF.

This chain joins TRBV24-1 and TRBJ2-1; the match to TRBD2 covers 11 bases. There are 16 residues in the CDR3. Per germline, CDR1 KGHDR and CDR2 SFDVKD. The V and J ends lost 2 bases and 2 bases, in that order; junction bases with no gene match: 1. The CDR3 protein is CATSDSGLAAYNEQFF. The CDR3 coding sequence is TGTGCCACCAGTGATTCGGGACTAGCGGCCTACAATGAGCAGTTCTTC.

The V call is TRBV21-1, the J call TRBJ2-6; no check of the table's D call, TRBD2, against the DNA was made. TRBV21-1 counts as a pseudogene. The CDR3 sequence is 21 residues long. This CDR3 reads CASSKGIGLAGGYSGANVLTF. The CDR3 DNA reads as TGTGCCAGCAGCAAAGGGATCGGGCTAGCGGGGGGTTACTCTGGGGCCAACGTCCTGACTTTC.

The chain employs TRBV15 and TRBJ2-1; D uncertain. Trimming left V 0 bases short and J 10 bases short, with 19 bases between. This CDR3 comprises 16 residues. The germline gives CDR1 LNHNV, CDR2 YYDKDF (reference sequence). The CDR3 region is CATSREVGPTSLEQFF. The CDR3 DNA follows: TGTGCCACCAGCAGAGAGGTTGGTCCCACATCCTTGGAGCAGTTCTTC.

The chain combines TRBV3-1 with TRBJ2-3; no definite D call. V was trimmed by 2 bases and J by 6 bases, leaving 9 bases between them. The germline V gene has CDR1 LGHDT and CDR2 YNNKEL (reference sequence). This CDR3 has 13 amino acids. Here the CDR3 reads CASSQRNTDTQYF. CDR3 bases: TGTGCCAGCAGCCAACGGAACACCGATACGCAGTATTTT.

This sequence joins TRBV12-3 or TRBV12-4 and TRBJ1-1; D gene unclear. V lost 5 bases and J 4 bases, leaving 11 bases between the germline ends. The CDR3 loop spans 13 amino acids. The CDR3 reads CASSNSGGTEAFF. The CDR3 DNA follows: TGTGCCAGCAGTAACAGTGGCGGCACTGAAGCTTTCTTT.

The rearrangement links TRBV11-2 to TRBJ2-1, with 10 nucleotides matching TRBD2. V lost 5 bases to trimming and J lost 1 base; unmatched junction nucleotides: 8. Per germline, CDR1 SGHAT and CDR2 FQNNGV. This CDR3 region has 17 residues. This chain's CDR3 is CASSPVRAGGSYNEQFF. The CDR3 DNA reads as TGTGCCAGCAGCCCTGTACGAGCGGGAGGGTCCTACAATGAGCAGTTCTTC. Filled out from reference TRBV11-2 and TRBJ2-1, the complete variable domain reads EAGVAQSPRYKIIEKRQSVAFWCNPISGHATLYWYQQILGQGPKLLIQFQNNGVVDDSQLPKDRFSAERLKGVDSTLKIQPAKLEDSAVYLCASSPVRAGGSYNEQFFGPGTRLTVL.

The chain couples TRBV7-9 to TRBJ2-3, with 9 bases lining up with TRBD2. V shed 3 bases and J 5 bases; nucleotides not matched to a gene: 9. This CDR3 is built from 16 residues. Germline loops: CDR1 SEHNR, CDR2 FQNEAQ (reference sequence). The CDR3 sequence: CASSFLLSGGEDTQYF. The CDR3, as DNA: TGTGCCAGCAGCTTCCTCCTTAGCGGGGGTGAAGATACGCAGTATTTT. Full variable domain (rest looked up from reference TRBV7-9 and TRBJ2-3): DTGVSQNPRHKITKRGQNVTFRCDPISEHNRLYWYRQTLGQGPEFLTYFQNEAQLEKSRLLSDRFSAERPKGSFSTLEIQRTEQGDSAMYLCASSFLLSGGEDTQYFGPGTRLTVL.

V gene TRBV4-1 combines with J gene TRBJ1-1; D unclear. Trimming shortened V by 4 bases and J by 4 bases, and 16 bases separated the two germline ends. The CDR3 totals 15 residues. Germline V gene sequence: CDR1 MGHRA, CDR2 YSYEKL. CDR3 nucleotide sequence: TGCGCCAGCAGCCTCTTACGGGAGGCGATCACTGAAGCTTTCTTT. Translating it yields CASSLLREAITEAFF.

This clonotype appeared a few times. The chain uses TRBV5-5 and TRBJ2-1; D possibly corresponds to TRBD1 (5 bases). Germline CDR1 and CDR2: SGHKS and YYEKEE (reference sequence). Trimming left V 0 bases short and J 6 bases short, with 7 bases between. CDR3 length equals 13 residues. The chain's CDR3 is CASSLADSNEQFF. The CDR3 DNA follows: TGTGCCAGCAGCTTGGCCGACAGCAATGAGCAGTTCTTC.

The rearrangement uses TRBV29-1 and TRBJ2-1, with TRBD1 as a possible D gene (7 bases). There are 14 residues in the CDR3. Between the trimmed V and J ends, which lost 6 bases and 8 bases, there was a span of 20 bases. Germline CDR1 is SQVTM and CDR2 is ANQGSEA. The CDR3 sequence is CSVGLRQGLYEQFF. The CDR3 nucleotides are TGCAGCGTGGGCTTGAGACAGGGACTGTATGAGCAGTTCTTC.

This clonotype was seen only a few times. The chain carries TRBV5-1 and TRBJ2-7, with D unclear. V was cut by 0 bases and J by 0 bases, with 10 bases left in between. This CDR3 region has 15 residues. In germline, CDR1 is SGHRS, CDR2 YFSETQ. The CDR3 DNA follows: TGCGCCAGCAGCTTGGGTTCCAATCCCTCCTACGAGCAGTACTTC. It specifies CASSLGSNPSYEQYF. Filled out from reference TRBV5-1 and TRBJ2-7, the complete variable domain reads KAGVTQTPRYLIKTRGQQVTLSCSPISGHRSVSWYQQTPGQGLQFLFEYFSETQRNKGNFPGRFSGRQFSNSRSEMNVSTLELGDSALYLCASSLGSNPSYEQYFGPGTRLTVT.

About this clonotype itself: At one end, the junction sequence differs from germline, possibly due to a read error. The chain employs TRBV7-2 and TRBJ2-5, with D perhaps being TRBD1 or TRBD2 (5 bases each). Germline V gene lookup returns CDR1 SGHTA and CDR2 FQGNSA. The CDR3 length is 13 residues. CDR3 sequence reads: CACSLEAGREQYF. In nucleotides, the CDR3 is TGTGCCTGCAGCTTAGAAGCAGGGAGAGAGCAGTACTTC. The variable domain in full, completed from reference TRBV7-2 and TRBJ2-5, reads GAGVSQSPSNKVTEKGKDVELRCDPISGHTALYWYRQSLGQGLEFLIYFQGNSAPDKSGLPSDRFSAERTGGSVSTLTIQRTQQEDSAVYLCACSLEAGREQYFGPGTRLLVL.